This T cell receptor beta chain came from a study of T cell responses to AZD1222 COVID-19 vaccine. With respect to this clone: The target antigen is unknown.

The CDR3 is 15 amino acids. V lost 0 bases, J lost 4 bases, and 13 bases lay in between. Per the germline V gene, CDR1 is SGDLS and CDR2 is YYNGEE. Study-wide findings and caveats: As reported, nearly half of all spike-specific TCRs target variant regions that are unmutated. Donors were largely white British and mainly female; clonal diversity was possibly underestimated.

The assay was immunoSEQ multiplex PCR, and TCRdb's table has in-frame clones only and misses some. The sample has 35,000 or so clones, about 88% seen once. This receptor was obtained from an adult in good health. Sequencing used peripheral blood, obtained on day 0 of AZD1222 vaccination. The J gene is TRBJ1-2, the V gene TRBV9, with no clear D. The CDR3 DNA reads as TGTGCCAGCAGCGTAGTGGACTTACCTAGCTATGGCTACACCTTC. Its translation: CASSVVDLPSYGYTF. The whole variable domain, filled in from reference TRBV9 and TRBJ1-2, reads DSGVTQTPKHLITATGQRVTLRCSPRSGDLSVYWYQQSLDQGLQFLIQYYNGEERAKGNILERFSAQQFPDLHSELNLSSLELGDSALYFCASSVVDLPSYGYTFGSGTRLTVV.